The 11 T cell receptor beta chains given below trace back to one sample, sequenced in a study of read filtering for tumor transcriptome and immune sequencing. The library was built from roughly 400 ng RNA with molecular barcoded adaptors for alpha/delta and beta/gamma chains. TCRdb recomputed calls from the reads with MiXCR, one row per CDR3 protein. Of 100,000 to 150,000 distinct CDR3 sequences listed, about 13% are singletons. Sequenced input: a population of CD138-negative cells sorted from bone marrow. The receptors were gathered from a donor aged 40 or older with multiple myeloma.

As regards this clonotype: A much larger clone sits a single nucleotide away, making a read error possible. The J gene is TRBJ2-2, the V gene TRBV12-3 or TRBV12-4; D gene unclear. V was shortened by 2 bases and J by 2 bases, with 9 bases between the two germline ends. CDR3 length: 15 residues. This chain's CDR3 is CASSLSSDNTGELFF. In nucleotides, the CDR3 is TGTGCCAGCAGTTTAAGCAGTGATAACACCGGGGAGCTGTTTTTT.

This clonotype came up many times. V is TRBV5-1 and J is TRBJ2-5, with 9 bases matching TRBD2. The V segment lost 2 bases and the J segment 4 bases; nucleotides outside the gene matches: 3. The CDR3 consists of 14 residues. Germline CDR1 SGHRS, CDR2 YFSETQ. The CDR3 sequence is CASSLAGGRETQYF. In nucleotides, the CDR3 is TGCGCCAGCAGCTTAGCGGGAGGACGAGAGACCCAGTACTTC.

The rearrangement links TRBV19 to TRBJ1-1, with unresolved D. This CDR3 has 19 amino acids. The germline gives CDR1 LNHDA, CDR2 SQIVND (reference sequence). Trimming removed 3 bases at V and 1 base at J, with 24 bases between. Here the CDR3 reads CASSITVEAPGPTNTEAFF. The CDR3 DNA reads TGTGCCAGTAGTATTACGGTCGAGGCCCCCGGGCCCACGAACACTGAAGCTTTCTTT.

The gene calls are TRBV12-3 or TRBV12-4 and TRBJ2-1; 9 nucleotides align to TRBD2. CDR3 length: 16 amino acids. V shed 4 bases and J 2 bases; nucleotides not matched to a gene: 6. This chain's CDR3 is CASSSHRLAAYNEQFF. As DNA, the CDR3 is TGTGCCAGCAGTTCCCATCGACTAGCGGCCTACAATGAGCAGTTCTTC.

This clonotype was counted many times. The V gene is TRBV20-1, the J gene TRBJ2-3; 7 nucleotides line up with TRBD2. The germline CDR1 and CDR2 sequences are DFQATT and SNEGSKA (reference sequence). The trim removed 6 bases at V and 0 bases at J, leaving 9 bases unmatched. This CDR3 contains 15 residues. The CDR3 spells CSALEGAGSTDTQYF. In DNA form, the CDR3 reads TGCAGTGCGCTCGAGGGAGCGGGGAGCACAGATACGCAGTATTTT.

On this clonotype: A much larger clone is a single base away; this may be a read error. The chain employs TRBV6-1 and TRBJ2-4; no firm D call. Germline V gene sequence: CDR1 MNHNS, CDR2 SASEGT. CDR3 length: 13 residues. This CDR3 is CASRKGGENIRYF. CDR3 nucleotide sequence: TGTGCCAGCAGAAAAGGTGGCGAAAACATTCGGTACTTC.

Regarding this clonotype: This likely stems from a read error, as it lies one base from a far larger clone. The J gene is TRBJ2-1, the V gene TRBV12-3 or TRBV12-4; D gene unclear. This CDR3 contains 13 residues. V gave up 8 bases and J gave up 5 bases, with 13 bases separating them. DNA for the CDR3: TGTGCCAGCGCTACGGGTAAAGACAATGAGCAGTTCTTC. It specifies CASATGKDNEQFF.

This clonotype was seen at least ten times. The chain joins TRBV10-3 to TRBJ2-3; 9 bases agree with TRBD1. Trimming at V came to 3 bases and at J to 3 bases, leaving 4 bases not matched to a gene. Germline values: CDR1 ENHRY, CDR2 SYGVKD. CDR3 length: 15 residues. Here the CDR3 DNA reads TGTGCCATCAGTGACGGGACAGGGAGGACAGATACGCAGTATTTT. Its protein is CAISDGTGRTDTQYF.

The chain is built from TRBV5-1 and TRBJ1-1; 9 bases agree with TRBD1. With 1 base clipped from V and 7 bases from J, the junction kept 5 bases outside the gene matches. The CDR3 has 14 amino acids. Looked up from germline, CDR1 is SGHRS and CDR2 is YFSETQ. The CDR3 spells CASSLTTGGGEAFF. The CDR3 DNA reads TGCGCCAGCAGCTTGACGACAGGGGGGGGTGAAGCTTTCTTT.

This clonotype was detected ten times or more. The CDR3 is CAISGSPSGMGEQFF. The CDR3 DNA is TGTGCCATCAGTGGGTCGCCTAGCGGGATGGGTGAGCAGTTCTTC. The V and J genes are TRBV10-3 and TRBJ2-1; TRBD2 aligns across 9 bases. V lost 4 bases, J lost 9 bases, and 10 bases stayed unmatched. CDR3 length equals 15 residues. Germline CDR1 ENHRY, CDR2 SYGVKD.

This clonotype was found many times. The rearrangement uses TRBV5-1 and TRBJ2-1; 8 positions agree with TRBD1. The CDR3 is made up of 15 amino acids. V trimming: 1 base; J trimming: 4 bases; junction bases outside the gene matches: 4. The germline gives CDR1 SGHRS, CDR2 YFSETQ. The CDR3 DNA follows: TGCGCCAGCAGCTTGAGGGACAGGCCTTACAATGAGCAGTTCTTC. The encoded protein is CASSLRDRPYNEQFF.